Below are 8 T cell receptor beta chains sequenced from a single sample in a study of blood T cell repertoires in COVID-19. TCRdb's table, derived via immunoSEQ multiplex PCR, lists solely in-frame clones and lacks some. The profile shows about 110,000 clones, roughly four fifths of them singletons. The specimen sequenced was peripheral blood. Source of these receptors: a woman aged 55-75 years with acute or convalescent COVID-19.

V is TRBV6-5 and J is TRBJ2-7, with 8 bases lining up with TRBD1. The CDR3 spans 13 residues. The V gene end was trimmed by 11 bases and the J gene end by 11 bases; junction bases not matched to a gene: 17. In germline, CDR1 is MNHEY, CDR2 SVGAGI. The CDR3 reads CADDPGQELGKYF. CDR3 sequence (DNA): TGTGCCGACGACCCGGGACAGGAATTAGGTAAGTACTTC.

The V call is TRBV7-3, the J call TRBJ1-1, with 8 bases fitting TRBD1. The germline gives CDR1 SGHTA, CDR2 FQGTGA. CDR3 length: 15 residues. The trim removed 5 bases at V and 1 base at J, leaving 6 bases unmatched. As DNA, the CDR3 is TGTGCCAGCAGCGCGGGGACAGGAGGGAACACTGAAGCTTTCTTT. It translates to CASSAGTGGNTEAFF.

The CDR3 spells CAWNRGLGYGYTF. In nucleotides, the CDR3 is TGTGCCTGGAATCGGGGATTGGGGTATGGCTACACCTTC. V gene TRBV30 combines with J gene TRBJ1-2; no reliable D call. Germline CDR1 reads GTSNPN; CDR2 reads SVGIG (reference sequence). V gave up 4 bases and J gave up 5 bases, with 14 bases separating them. The length of the CDR3 is 13 residues.

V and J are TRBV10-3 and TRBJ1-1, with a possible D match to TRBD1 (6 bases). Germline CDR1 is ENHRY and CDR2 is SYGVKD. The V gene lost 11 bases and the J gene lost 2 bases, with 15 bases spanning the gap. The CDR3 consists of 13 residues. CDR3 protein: CAASEDSNTEAFF. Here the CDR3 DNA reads TGTGCCGCCTCCGAGGACAGTAACACTGAAGCTTTCTTT.

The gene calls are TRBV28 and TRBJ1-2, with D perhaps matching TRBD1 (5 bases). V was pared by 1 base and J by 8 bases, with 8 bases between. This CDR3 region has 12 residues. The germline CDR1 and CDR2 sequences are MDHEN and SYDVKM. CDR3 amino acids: CASSLLGGGYTF. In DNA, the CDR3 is TGTGCCAGCAGTTTATTGGGGGGAGGCTACACCTTC.

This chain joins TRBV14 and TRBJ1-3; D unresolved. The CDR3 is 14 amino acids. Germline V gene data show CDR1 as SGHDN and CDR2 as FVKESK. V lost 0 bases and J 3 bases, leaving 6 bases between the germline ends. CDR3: CASSQDLLGNTIYF. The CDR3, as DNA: TGTGCCAGCAGCCAAGATCTTCTTGGAAACACCATATATTTT.

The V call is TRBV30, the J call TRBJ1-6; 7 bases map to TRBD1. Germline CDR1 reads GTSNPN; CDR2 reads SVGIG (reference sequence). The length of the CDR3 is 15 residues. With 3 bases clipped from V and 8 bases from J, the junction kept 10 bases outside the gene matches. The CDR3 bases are TGTGCCTGGAGGGGCCTAGACAGGGTGGATTCACCCCTCCACTTT. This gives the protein CAWRGLDRVDSPLHF. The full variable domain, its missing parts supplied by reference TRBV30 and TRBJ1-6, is SQTIHQWPATLVQPVGSPLSLECTVEGTSNPNLYWYRQAAGRGLQLLFYSVGIGQISSEVPQNLSASRPQDRQFILSSKKLLLSDSGFYLCAWRGLDRVDSPLHFGNGTRLTVT.

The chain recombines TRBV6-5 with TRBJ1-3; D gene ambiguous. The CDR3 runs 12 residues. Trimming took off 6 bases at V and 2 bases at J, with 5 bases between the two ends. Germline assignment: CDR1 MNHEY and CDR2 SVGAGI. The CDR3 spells CASRNTGNTIYF. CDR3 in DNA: TGTGCCAGCAGAAATACTGGAAACACCATATATTTT.